These 7 T cell receptor beta chains originate from one sample sequenced in a study of blood T cell repertoires in COVID-19. Produced via immunoSEQ multiplex PCR; TCRdb's table is partial and in-frame only. Found here are more than 250,000 clones, nearly 90% of them singletons; the top ten hold under 6.5%. The material sequenced was PBMCs or T cells enriched from blood (not recorded which). Receptors were obtained from a woman aged 30 to 39 who had recovered from COVID-19.

This chain joins TRBV6-2 or TRBV6-3 and TRBJ2-7, with D tentatively TRBD1 (7 bases). There are 15 residues in the CDR3. Germline CDR1 is MNHEY and CDR2 is SVGEGT. The ends were cut back, 2 bases at V and 6 bases at J, with 17 bases in the middle. Written as DNA, the CDR3 is TGTGCCAGCAGTTACGGAGGGGGCGCGGTATCCGAGCAGTACTTC. The encoded protein is CASSYGGGAVSEQYF.

CDR3 bases: TGTGCCATCAGCTCCACAGGGGGCGATCAGCCCCAGCATTTT. This translates into CAISSTGGDQPQHF. The V and J genes are TRBV10-3 and TRBJ1-5, with 9 bases matching TRBD1. The germline V gene has CDR1 ENHRY and CDR2 SYGVKD. This CDR3 comprises 14 residues. V gave up 6 bases and J gave up 5 bases; unmatched junction bases: 5.

The V call is TRBV5-6, the J call TRBJ1-5; TRBD1 is a possible D gene (6 bases). Germline CDR1 reads SGHDT; CDR2 reads YYEEEE. The CDR3 is 14 amino acids. Trimming pared 3 bases from V and 4 bases from J, leaving 11 bases between. CDR3 region: CASSSTGLNQPQHF. CDR3 DNA: TGTGCCAGCAGCTCTACAGGGCTGAATCAGCCCCAGCATTTT.

This chain links TRBV7-2 with TRBJ1-2; D is perhaps TRBD1 (6 bases). The V gene's germline CDR1 is SGHTA and CDR2 FQGNSA. This CDR3 contains 13 residues. V shed 4 bases and J shed 4 bases, with 10 bases lying between them. CDR3 nucleotides: TGTGCCAGCAGCTCAGGGGACGTCTATGGCTACACCTTC. It specifies CASSSGDVYGYTF.

V and J are TRBV7-6 and TRBJ2-6; TRBD1 might be the D (5 bases). CDR3 length equals 16 residues. Trimming cost V 1 base and J 4 bases, with 11 bases left between them. Germline values: CDR1 SGHVS, CDR2 FNYEAQ. The CDR3 is CASSLVGQLGANVLTF. In nucleotides, the CDR3 is TGTGCCAGCAGCTTAGTGGGGCAACTCGGGGCCAACGTCCTGACTTTC.

The gene calls are TRBV5-4 and TRBJ2-2; the D gene is possibly TRBD1 (5 bases). Per the germline V gene, CDR1 is SGHNT and CDR2 is YYREEE (reference sequence). The V and J ends lost 1 base and 6 bases respectively, with 13 bases between them. CDR3 size: 15 residues. The CDR3 sequence: CASSLTAGLSGELFF. Here the CDR3 DNA reads TGTGCCAGCAGCTTGACGGCAGGGTTATCCGGGGAGCTGTTTTTT.

The table lists this clone with a count of one. The gene calls are TRBV4-1 and TRBJ1-2; D may be TRBD1 (5 bases). Germline loops: CDR1 MGHRA, CDR2 YSYEKL. The CDR3 is made up of 16 amino acids. V lost 0 bases to trimming and J lost 5 bases, with 16 bases between them. The CDR3, as DNA: TGCGCCAGCAGCCAAGAGGGGCAGCCTAAAGAATATGGCTACACCTTC. It translates to CASSQEGQPKEYGYTF.